This TCR beta chain was identified in a study of T cell responses to AZD1222 COVID-19 vaccine. Regarding the study as a whole: Per reports, nearly half of all spike-specific TCRs target regions that are unmutated in variants.

The method was immunoSEQ multiplex PCR; TCRdb's version includes in-frame clones alone and lacks a portion of them. The sample shows more than 150,000 clones, approximately 90% of them seen only once. Concerning this clone: The antigen remains unidentified.

Here the sequenced sample was peripheral blood, taken on day 0 of AZD1222 vaccination. The receptor's source is an adult in good health.

The CDR3 loop is CASSRTGELFF. The CDR3 nucleotides read TGTGCCAGCAGCCGCACCGGGGAGCTGTTTTTT. The chain employs TRBV7-8 and TRBJ2-2; D gene ambiguous. Germline CDR1 is SGHVS and CDR2 is FQNEAQ. This CDR3 region has 11 residues. Trimming removed 5 bases at V and 4 bases at J, with 2 bases between. Drawing the rest from reference TRBV7-8 and TRBJ2-2, the complete variable domain is GAGVSQSPRYKVAKRGQDVALRCDPISGHVSLFWYQQALGQGPEFLTYFQNEAQLDKSGLPSDRFFAERPEGSVSTLKIQRTQQEDSAVYLCASSRTGELFFGEGSRLTVL.